The 18 T cell receptor beta chains below all came from one sample that was sequenced in a study of T cell responses to AZD1222 COVID-19 vaccine. Profiling relied on immunoSEQ multiplex PCR, and the TCRdb table lists in-frame clones only, not all of them. The sample records approximately 110,000 clones, about nine tenths being singletons. The sample was peripheral blood, taken 28 days after the second AZD1222 dose. The receptors originated from an adult who received the AZD1222 COVID-19 vaccine.

The chain joins TRBV7-6 to TRBJ1-6; 10 nucleotides align to TRBD1. This CDR3 has 17 amino acids. Germline-derived CDR1 and CDR2 are SGHVS and FNYEAQ. Trimming cost V 5 bases and J 9 bases; bases outside gene matches: 13. CDR3 loop: CASSAVYRDRGGSPLHF. The CDR3 nucleotides are TGTGCCAGCAGCGCCGTTTATAGGGACAGGGGTGGTTCACCCCTCCACTTT.

V and J are TRBV5-1 and TRBJ2-3; weak D call: TRBD2 (7 bases). The V end lost 6 bases, the J end lost 5 bases, and 16 bases lay between the germline ends. CDR1 and CDR2 (germline): SGHRS, YFSETQ. This CDR3 is 14 amino acids long. CDR3 nucleotides: TGCGCCAGCATGCGGGGGCTTTGGGGAGATACGCAGTATTTT. Its translation is CASMRGLWGDTQYF.

The genes are TRBV7-2 and TRBJ1-2; 10 bases fit TRBD1. The V gene end was trimmed by 10 bases and the J gene end by 2 bases; junction bases not matched to a gene: 7. Germline V gene sequence: CDR1 SGHTA, CDR2 FQGNSA. CDR3 size: 14 residues. Here the CDR3 DNA reads TGTGCCACCAAGCTGGGACAGGGGAACTATGGCTACACCTTC. Protein: CATKLGQGNYGYTF.

The chain has TRBV7-2 and TRBJ1-4, with a weak D call TRBD1 (5 bases). There are 15 residues in the CDR3. Germline-derived CDR1 and CDR2 are SGHTA and FQGNSA. Trimming removed 6 bases from V and 7 bases from J, with 18 bases in between. CDR3 sequence reads: CASSLSWAQGEKLFF. CDR3 DNA sequence: TGTGCCAGCAGTCTCTCCTGGGCGCAGGGTGAAAAACTGTTTTTT.

V gene TRBV28 combines with J gene TRBJ1-5; D unclear. Germline CDR1 MDHEN, CDR2 SYDVKM. V was cut by 8 bases and J by 0 bases, with 8 bases left in between. The CDR3 has 13 residues. Here the CDR3 reads CASHQYSNQPQHF. The CDR3 region has the DNA TGTGCCAGCCACCAATATAGCAATCAGCCCCAGCATTTT.

The sample holds one count of this clone. The genes are TRBV29-1 and TRBJ1-1; D remains ambiguous. The germline CDR1 and CDR2 sequences are SQVTM and ANQGSEA. This CDR3 spans 14 amino acids. V was shortened by 0 bases and J by 5 bases, with 13 bases between the two germline ends. CDR3 residues: CSVEDATLATEAFF. The CDR3 coding sequence is TGCAGCGTTGAAGATGCGACATTGGCGACTGAAGCTTTCTTT.

This chain joins TRBV2 and TRBJ2-2; TRBD1 matches 9 bases. The germline V gene encodes CDR1 SNHLY and CDR2 FYNNEI. This CDR3 has 14 residues. With V trimmed by 8 bases and J by 6 bases, 7 bases remained unmatched. The CDR3 region is CASLRDRVAGELFF. Here the CDR3 DNA reads TGTGCCAGCCTACGGGACAGGGTCGCCGGGGAGCTGTTTTTT.

V usage is TRBV5-4 and J usage is TRBJ2-5; D is perhaps TRBD2 (5 bases). V shed 1 base and J shed 4 bases, with 11 bases lying between them. Germline CDR1 SGHNT, CDR2 YYREEE (reference sequence). CDR3 length: 14 amino acids. CDR3 protein: CASSLTASTETQYF. DNA of the CDR3: TGTGCCAGCAGCTTGACGGCTAGCACAGAGACCCAGTACTTC.

The chain joins TRBV24-1 to TRBJ2-1, with TRBD1 matching over 7 bases. J gave up 4 bases and V 4 bases, and 3 bases lay outside the gene matches. This CDR3 contains 14 residues. CDR1 is KGHDR and CDR2 is SFDVKD in the germline V gene. The CDR3 sequence: CATSEGQKYNEQFF. CDR3 DNA sequence: TGTGCCACCAGTGAGGGACAGAAATACAATGAGCAGTTCTTC.

Ten or more counts support this clone. The genes are TRBV7-9 and TRBJ2-5; 10 bases are shared with TRBD2. The CDR3 extends over 16 amino acids. The V gene end was trimmed by 3 bases and the J gene end by 2 bases; junction bases not matched to a gene: 6. CDR1 and CDR2 from the germline V gene are SEHNR and FQNEAQ (reference sequence). CDR3 sequence reads: CASSFRSGGTQETQYF. CDR3 coding DNA: TGTGCCAGCAGCTTCCGTAGCGGGGGGACGCAAGAGACCCAGTACTTC.

V gene TRBV27 combines with J gene TRBJ1-6; the D gene is possibly TRBD1 (5 bases). Looked up from germline, CDR1 is MNHEY and CDR2 is SMNVEV (reference sequence). This CDR3 comprises 17 residues. Trimming left V 0 bases short and J 4 bases short, with 13 bases between. CDR3 protein: CASSLSVRAPYNSPLHF. Here the CDR3 DNA reads TGTGCCAGCAGTTTATCTGTCAGGGCCCCGTATAATTCACCCCTCCACTTT.

V is TRBV18 and J is TRBJ1-1, with 7 bases fitting TRBD1. J lost 9 bases, V lost 5 bases, and 6 bases had no gene match. The CDR3 is 12 amino acids. Germline V gene lookup returns CDR1 KGHSH and CDR2 LQKENI. CDR3 protein: CASSAGTEKAFF. CDR3 sequence (DNA): TGTGCCAGCTCAGCCGGGACAGAAAAAGCTTTCTTT.

The gene calls are TRBV12-3 or TRBV12-4 and TRBJ2-2; TRBD2 is a possible D gene (5 bases). The CDR3 consists of 13 residues. V lost 0 bases and J 8 bases, leaving 7 bases between the germline ends. This chain's CDR3 is CASSLAPGGELFF. CDR3 DNA sequence: TGTGCCAGCAGTTTAGCCCCGGGAGGGGAGCTGTTTTTT.

J is TRBJ2-1 and V is TRBV3-1 (or the pseudogene TRBV3-2), with TRBD2 identical over 10 bases. Germline CDR1 is LGHDT and CDR2 is YNNKEL (reference sequence). The CDR3 runs to 16 residues. V lost 6 bases, J lost 5 bases, and 10 bases stayed unmatched. For the CDR3, the DNA is TGTGCCAGCAGAAGTCTAGCGGGAGAATGGGACAATGAGCAGTTCTTC. This codes for CASRSLAGEWDNEQFF.

This clone was seen only once. The rearrangement uses TRBV5-1 and TRBJ2-2, with 15 bases matching TRBD2. The CDR3 runs 15 residues. CDR1 and CDR2 from the germline V gene are SGHRS and YFSETQ. The V gene end was trimmed by 4 bases and the J gene end by 10 bases; junction bases not matched to a gene: 5. The CDR3 nucleotides are TGCGCCAGCAGCGGACTAGCGGGAGGGCCCGTGGAGCTGTTTTTT. Translating it yields CASSGLAGGPVELFF.

The genes are TRBV2 and TRBJ1-2; 7 bases are shared with TRBD1. J was trimmed by 6 bases and V by 4 bases; bases with no gene match: 5. Per the germline V gene, CDR1 is SNHLY and CDR2 is FYNNEI. The CDR3 is 13 amino acids. CDR3 DNA: TGTGCCAGCAGTGTAGGACAGGAAAATGGCTACACCTTC. It translates to CASSVGQENGYTF.

The V call is TRBV4-1, the J call TRBJ1-2; 10 positions agree with TRBD1. Unmatched junction bases numbered 5, after V lost 4 bases and J lost 6 bases. CDR3 length: 14 residues. The germline V gene has CDR1 MGHRA and CDR2 YSYEKL. CDR3 DNA sequence: TGCGCCAGCAGCCTCCGACAGGGGGCTAATGGCTACACCTTC. Translating gives CASSLRQGANGYTF.

This chain uses TRBV6-4 with TRBJ2-4, with D unclear. The CDR3 length is 19 residues. Germline lookup yields CDR1 MRHNA and CDR2 SNTAGT. V lost 4 bases, J lost 3 bases, and 25 bases lay in between. CDR3 residues: CASSVPRFWMVLDKNIQYF. The CDR3, as DNA: TGTGCCAGCAGTGTCCCACGGTTCTGGATGGTATTAGACAAAAACATTCAGTACTTC.